The sequence of this TCR beta chain was determined in a study of blood T cell repertoires in COVID-19. As handled by the study authors: It was from reference gene primer amplification that nucleated cell counts were estimated. The assay was immunoSEQ multiplex PCR, and TCRdb's table has in-frame clones only and misses some. The V and J calls and clone size are taken from that table; D and trimming were inferred from the DNA. The data show 150,000 to 250,000 clones, about nine tenths seen once. V lost 1 base to trimming and J lost 8 bases, with 9 bases between them. CDR1 and CDR2 (germline): SGHVS, FQNEAQ. CDR3 length equals 14 residues. Grouping used clinical history reported by participants in a survey and questionnaire.

The TCR comes from a woman under 40 who had recovered from COVID-19. The chain couples TRBV7-8 to TRBJ1-6; D is possibly TRBD1 (5 bases). The sample consisted of PBMCs or T cells enriched from blood (not recorded which). The CDR3 nucleotides read TGTGCCAGCAGCTTAGAAGGCAGGGATTCACCCCTCCACTTT. This encodes CASSLEGRDSPLHF. The whole variable domain, filled in from reference TRBV7-8 and TRBJ1-6, reads GAGVSQSPRYKVAKRGQDVALRCDPISGHVSLFWYQQALGQGPEFLTYFQNEAQLDKSGLPSDRFFAERPEGSVSTLKIQRTQQEDSAVYLCASSLEGRDSPLHFGNGTRLTVT.